This T cell receptor beta chain emerged from a study of blood T cells in healthy people across ages. This CDR3 has 16 amino acids. Per germline, CDR1 KGHDR and CDR2 SFDVKD. V lost 5 bases to trimming and J lost 2 bases, with 15 bases between them. Then a second PCR, running roughly 7 to 11 cycles, was carried out with a sample-barcoded 5' primer and a J-beta primer mix. One entry per CDR3 protein results from TCRdb running MiXCR on the 5' RACE reads. The sample includes about 720,000 distinct CDR3 sequences, roughly 25% of them seen just once. This clonotype was seen only a few times. The sample also formed part of further work on T cells of mothers and their children.

The sample was blood. The chain carries TRBV24-1 and TRBJ2-1, with D maybe TRBD2 (5 bases). This receptor was identified in a boy aged 10-17 years in good health. The CDR3 sequence is CATSGTEAETYNEQFF. The CDR3, as DNA: TGTGCCACCAGTGGGACCGAAGCGGAAACCTACAATGAGCAGTTCTTC.